Presented here are 9 T cell receptor beta chains from one specimen sequenced in a study of cytomegalovirus exposure and HLA in healthy donors. The primer mix had 60 Vbeta and 13 Jbeta primers. TCRdb's copy holds only in-frame clones and misses some; the assay was immunoSEQ multiplex PCR. The top ten clones hold around 3% of a sample with some 150,000 clones, about three quarters of them seen once. The sequenced sample consisted of PBMCs. These receptor sequences come from a man aged 40-49 years in good health and CMV-seropositive.

The chain is built from TRBV28 and TRBJ2-1, with 14 positions matching TRBD2. Germline loops: CDR1 MDHEN, CDR2 SYDVKM. V shed 4 bases, J shed 10 bases, and the junction held 12 bases outside the gene matches. This CDR3 is built from 17 residues. Here the CDR3 DNA reads TGTGCCAGCAGTTCACCCGGACTAGCGGGAGGAACTGGGGAGCAGTTCTTC. Translation: CASSSPGLAGGTGEQFF.

For the CDR3, the DNA is TGTGCCAGCAGTCAGACAGGCTACAATCAGCCCCAGCATTTT. Encoded protein: CASSQTGYNQPQHF. The chain combines TRBV2 with TRBJ1-5; D is perhaps TRBD1 (6 bases). The CDR3 spans 14 residues. Germline values: CDR1 SNHLY, CDR2 FYNNEI. Between the trimmed V and J ends, which lost 5 bases and 3 bases, there was a span of 11 bases.

This clone has just one count. Different DNA sequences within this sample yield the same CDR3. V usage is TRBV5-1 and J usage is TRBJ2-2; 12 nucleotides match TRBD2. The trim removed 0 bases at V and 6 bases at J, leaving 0 bases unmatched. This CDR3 comprises 15 residues. Germline CDR1 SGHRS, CDR2 YFSETQ. Written as DNA, the CDR3 is TGCGCCAGCAGCTTGGGACTAGCGGGAGCCGGGGAGCTGTTTTTT. This codes for CASSLGLAGAGELFF.

CDR3 in amino acids: CAISAGQGGGYTF. The DNA for the CDR3 is TGTGCCATCAGTGCGGGACAGGGGGGAGGCTACACCTTC. The rearrangement links TRBV10-3 to TRBJ1-2; 11 bases map to TRBD1. This CDR3 contains 13 residues. Trimming removed 4 bases from V and 8 bases from J; junction bases left unmatched: 3. Germline V gene data show CDR1 as ENHRY and CDR2 as SYGVKD.

This CDR3 is CASSQGGTSNTDTQYF. As DNA, the CDR3 is TGCGCCAGCAGCCAAGGAGGGACTAGCAACACAGATACGCAGTATTTT. This sequence joins TRBV4-1 and TRBJ2-3, with 9 bases lining up with TRBD2. This CDR3 comprises 16 residues. Germline V lookup: CDR1 MGHRA, CDR2 YSYEKL. V lost 1 base to trimming and J lost 2 bases; unmatched junction nucleotides: 4.

This clone was found a few times. In the same sample, other DNA sequences code for this CDR3. The chain combines TRBV7-3 with TRBJ1-1, with D tentatively TRBD1 (5 bases). This CDR3 is 13 amino acids long. Germline CDR1 SGHTA, CDR2 FQGTGA. With 5 bases removed from V and 2 bases from J, the gap between germline ends came to 9 bases. The CDR3 sequence: CASSPQGNTEAFF. The CDR3 DNA reads TGTGCCAGCAGCCCGCAGGGTAACACTGAAGCTTTCTTT.

This clone was counted only a few times. V and J are TRBV6-5 and TRBJ2-3; D perhaps matches TRBD2 (6 bases). The germline V and J ends were trimmed by 6 bases and 6 bases, with 13 bases remaining between them. The CDR3 is 13 residues long. Per germline, CDR1 MNHEY and CDR2 SVGAGI. CDR3 protein: CASRRDLGDTQYF. CDR3 bases: TGTGCCAGCAGGCGGGACTTGGGGGATACGCAGTATTTT.

The gene calls are TRBV5-1 and TRBJ1-2, with TRBD1 as a possible D gene (6 bases). V was clipped by 3 bases and J by 4 bases, with 13 bases between them. The CDR3 runs 14 residues. Germline values: CDR1 SGHRS, CDR2 YFSETQ. CDR3 residues: CASSSQGDTYGYTF. The CDR3 coding sequence is TGCGCCAGCAGCTCCCAAGGGGACACCTATGGCTACACCTTC.

The CDR3: CASSILRGVQETQYF. CDR3 nucleotide sequence: TGTGCCAGCAGCATCCTTAGAGGTGTCCAAGAGACCCAGTACTTC. The chain couples TRBV5-5 to TRBJ2-5; D remains ambiguous. CDR3 length: 15 amino acids. CDR1 and CDR2 from the germline V gene are SGHKS and YYEKEE (reference sequence). The V end lost 4 bases, the J end lost 1 base, and 14 bases lay between the germline ends.